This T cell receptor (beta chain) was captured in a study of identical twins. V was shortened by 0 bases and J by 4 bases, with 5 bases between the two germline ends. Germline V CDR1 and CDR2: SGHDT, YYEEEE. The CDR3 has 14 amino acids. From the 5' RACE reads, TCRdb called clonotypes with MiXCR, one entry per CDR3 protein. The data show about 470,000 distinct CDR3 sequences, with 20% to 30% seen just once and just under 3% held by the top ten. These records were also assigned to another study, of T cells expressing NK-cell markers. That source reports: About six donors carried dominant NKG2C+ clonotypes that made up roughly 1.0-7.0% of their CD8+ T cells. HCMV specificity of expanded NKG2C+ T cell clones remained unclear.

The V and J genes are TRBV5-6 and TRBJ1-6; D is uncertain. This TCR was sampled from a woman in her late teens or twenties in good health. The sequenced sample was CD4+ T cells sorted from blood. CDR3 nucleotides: TGTGCCAGCAGCTTGGTCGGTTATAATTCACCCCTCCACTTT. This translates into CASSLVGYNSPLHF.